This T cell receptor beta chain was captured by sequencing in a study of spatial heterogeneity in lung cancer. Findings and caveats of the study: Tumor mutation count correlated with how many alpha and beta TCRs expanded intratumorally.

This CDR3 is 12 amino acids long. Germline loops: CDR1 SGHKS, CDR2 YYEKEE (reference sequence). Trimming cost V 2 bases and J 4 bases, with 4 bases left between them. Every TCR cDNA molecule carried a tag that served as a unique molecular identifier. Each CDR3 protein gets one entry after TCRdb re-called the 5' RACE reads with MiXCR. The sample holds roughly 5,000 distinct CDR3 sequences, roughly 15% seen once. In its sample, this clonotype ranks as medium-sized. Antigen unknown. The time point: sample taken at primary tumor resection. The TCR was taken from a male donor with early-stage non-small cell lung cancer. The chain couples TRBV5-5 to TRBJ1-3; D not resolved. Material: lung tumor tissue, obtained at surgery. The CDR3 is CASSLEGNTIYF. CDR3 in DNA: TGTGCCAGCAGCTTAGAAGGAAACACCATATATTTT.